The 25 T cell receptor beta chains presented below share a single source sample, sequenced in a study of PD-L1 blockade in urothelial cancer. TCRdb's copy holds only in-frame clones and misses some; the assay was immunoSEQ multiplex PCR. The sample carries approximately 70,000 clones, approximately 88% recorded once. The sequenced sample was PBMCs, obtained around atezolizumab (anti-PD-L1) treatment. These receptors were taken from a man aged 60 to 69 with urothelial cancer.

V and J are TRBV30 and TRBJ2-2; perhaps TRBD2 as D (6 bases). Germline CDR1 and CDR2: GTSNPN and SVGIG (reference sequence). CDR3 length: 16 residues. V was cut by 3 bases and J by 0 bases, with 14 bases left in between. CDR3 in DNA: TGTGCCTGGAGCAAGTGGCGGGGAACGAACACCGGGGAGCTGTTTTTT. This translates into CAWSKWRGTNTGELFF.

This rearrangement joins TRBV6-1 to TRBJ1-3, with a weak D call TRBD1 (5 bases). Germline V gene data show CDR1 as MNHNS and CDR2 as SASEGT. This CDR3 comprises 14 residues. V was shortened by 6 bases and J by 0 bases, with 9 bases between the two germline ends. CDR3 residues: CASRSGGSGNTIYF. In nucleotides, the CDR3 is TGTGCCAGCAGGTCCGGGGGCTCTGGAAACACCATATATTTT.

The chain uses TRBV10-3 and TRBJ1-1; D not certain. The CDR3 runs to 13 residues. Trimming stripped 0 bases from V and 3 bases from J, with 5 bases between. Germline V gene sequence: CDR1 ENHRY, CDR2 SYGVKD. This chain's CDR3 is CAISESHDTEAFF. In DNA, the CDR3 is TGTGCCATCAGTGAGTCACACGACACTGAAGCTTTCTTT.

The DNA for the CDR3 is TGTGCCAGCCGACCCTGGGGGGGCAATCAGCCCCAGCATTTT. Amino acid sequence: CASRPWGGNQPQHF. This chain links TRBV27 with TRBJ1-5; weak D call: TRBD1 (5 bases). The CDR3 contains 14 residues. V lost 8 bases, J lost 2 bases, and 13 bases lay in between. Germline assignment: CDR1 MNHEY and CDR2 SMNVEV (reference sequence).

V is TRBV2 and J is TRBJ2-1; 15 bases are a match to TRBD2. This CDR3 is built from 18 residues. Germline V gene lookup returns CDR1 SNHLY and CDR2 FYNNEI. The trim removed 2 bases at V and 6 bases at J, leaving 8 bases unmatched. The CDR3 spells CASSEPLRTSGGANEQFF. For the CDR3, the DNA is TGTGCCAGCAGTGAACCGCTTAGGACTAGCGGGGGGGCCAATGAGCAGTTCTTC.

The rearrangement joins TRBV28 to TRBJ1-2; 7 positions match TRBD1. The CDR3 runs 13 residues. Germline V gene data show CDR1 as MDHEN and CDR2 as SYDVKM. With 7 bases clipped from V and 2 bases from J, the junction kept 4 bases outside the gene matches. This chain's CDR3 is CASMSGQNYGYTF. The CDR3 nucleotides read TGTGCCAGCATGTCGGGACAGAACTATGGCTACACCTTC.

The rearrangement links TRBV5-3 to TRBJ2-1; 9 positions agree with TRBD2. TRBV5-3 carries the ORF label, with uncertain function. The CDR3 has 14 residues. J gave up 7 bases and V 2 bases, and 4 bases lay outside the gene matches. This chain's CDR3 is CARSFSGRRNEQFF. CDR3 DNA sequence: TGTGCCAGAAGCTTCAGCGGGAGGCGGAATGAGCAGTTCTTC.

The rearrangement links TRBV2 to TRBJ2-7, with 7 bases aligning to TRBD1. Germline loops: CDR1 SNHLY, CDR2 FYNNEI. J gave up 0 bases and V 8 bases, and 7 bases lay outside the gene matches. This CDR3 has 14 amino acids. The CDR3 reads CASRQGVSSYEQYF. CDR3 DNA: TGTGCCAGCCGCCAGGGGGTGAGCTCCTACGAGCAGTACTTC.

This clone was detected a few times. V is TRBV15 and J is TRBJ2-1; 7 bases match TRBD2. The CDR3 contains 15 residues. Per germline, CDR1 LNHNV and CDR2 YYDKDF (reference sequence). The trim removed 9 bases at V and 0 bases at J, leaving 8 bases unmatched. CDR3 loop: CATGGGLSSYNEQFF. In nucleotides, the CDR3 is TGTGCCACTGGGGGAGGGTTAAGCTCCTACAATGAGCAGTTCTTC.

This chain uses TRBV21-1 with TRBJ2-3; TRBD1 reflects the table's D call only, with no check against the DNA. TRBV21-1 is given as a pseudogene. This CDR3 spans 16 amino acids. This CDR3 is CASSKEGRASTDTQYF. CDR3 nucleotide sequence: TGTGCCAGCAGCAAAGAAGGCAGGGCTAGCACAGATACGCAGTATTTT.

This chain connects TRBV14 to TRBJ2-7, with TRBD2 matching over 9 bases. CDR1 is SGHDN and CDR2 is FVKESK in the germline V gene. The V segment lost 2 bases and the J segment 2 bases; nucleotides outside the gene matches: 4. The CDR3 length is 15 residues. The CDR3 region is CASSQSLAGPYEQYF. The CDR3 DNA sequence: TGTGCCAGCAGCCAATCCCTAGCGGGGCCCTACGAGCAGTACTTC.

This chain links TRBV28 with TRBJ1-5; 7 nucleotides line up with TRBD1. Looked up from germline, CDR1 is MDHEN and CDR2 is SYDVKM. This CDR3 spans 16 amino acids. The trim removed 5 bases at V and 2 bases at J, leaving 9 bases unmatched. Here the CDR3 reads CASSHLVGQGNQPQHF. DNA of the CDR3: TGTGCCAGCAGTCACCTGGTCGGACAGGGCAATCAGCCCCAGCATTTT.

The V gene is TRBV5-1, the J gene TRBJ1-2, with a weak D call TRBD1 (6 bases). There are 14 residues in the CDR3. V was pared by 2 bases and J by 4 bases, with 12 bases between. Germline V gene sequence: CDR1 SGHRS, CDR2 YFSETQ. This CDR3 reads CASSLPQGSYGYTF. The CDR3 DNA reads TGCGCCAGCAGCTTACCTCAGGGGAGCTATGGCTACACCTTC.

The gene calls are TRBV7-9 and TRBJ2-1; TRBD1 agrees at 7 bases. The CDR3 contains 12 residues. CDR1 and CDR2 (germline): SEHNR, FQNEAQ (reference sequence). V lost 5 bases to trimming and J lost 8 bases; unmatched junction nucleotides: 3. CDR3 sequence reads: CASSRDRDEQFF. CDR3 nucleotides: TGTGCCAGCAGCCGAGACAGGGATGAGCAGTTCTTC.

The chain couples TRBV28 to TRBJ1-1; 8 bases match TRBD1. CDR1 and CDR2 (germline): MDHEN, SYDVKM. CDR3 length: 15 residues. V shed 5 bases and J 1 base; nucleotides not matched to a gene: 6. CDR3 nucleotides: TGTGCCAGCAGTCACCACGGACAGGGGAACACTGAAGCTTTCTTT. This translates into CASSHHGQGNTEAFF.

The chain employs TRBV5-4 and TRBJ2-3, with 11 bases that match TRBD2. This CDR3 contains 16 residues. V was pared by 4 bases and J by 2 bases, with 6 bases of the junction left unmatched. Germline-derived CDR1 and CDR2 are SGHNT and YYREEE (reference sequence). The CDR3 protein is CASSHLTSGVTDTQYF. CDR3 in DNA: TGTGCCAGCAGCCACCTGACTAGCGGGGTCACAGATACGCAGTATTTT.

The chain links TRBV7-2 to TRBJ2-3; D possibly corresponds to TRBD2 (6 bases). Germline V gives CDR1 SGHTA, CDR2 FQGNSA. Trimming took off 5 bases at V and 0 bases at J, with 15 bases between the two ends. The CDR3 covers 16 residues. The CDR3 is CASSATRATSTDTQYF. CDR3 nucleotides: TGTGCCAGCAGCGCGACTAGAGCGACGAGCACAGATACGCAGTATTTT.

This clone came up a few times. The genes are TRBV25-1 and TRBJ2-7; D is undetermined. V shed 7 bases and J shed 7 bases, with 17 bases lying between them. The germline gives CDR1 MGHDK, CDR2 SYGVNS. The CDR3 has 13 residues. In DNA, the CDR3 is TGTGCCAGCACCCTAACCCTTTTTGGTGAGCAGTACTTC. It encodes CASTLTLFGEQYF.

The rearrangement uses TRBV6-5 and TRBJ2-7; 9 bases are a match to TRBD2. Germline values: CDR1 MNHEY, CDR2 SVGAGI. CDR3 length equals 16 residues. V dropped 2 bases and J dropped 3; count of bases not matched to a gene: 8. Written as DNA, the CDR3 is TGTGCCAGCAGTTACAGTCAAGCGGGGGGCAACTACGAGCAGTACTTC. Translated, it gives CASSYSQAGGNYEQYF.

The rearrangement joins TRBV7-6 to TRBJ2-2; TRBD1 aligns across 7 bases. J was trimmed by 0 bases and V by 5 bases; bases with no gene match: 6. The V gene's germline CDR1 is SGHVS and CDR2 FNYEAQ. This CDR3 spans 16 amino acids. CDR3 coding DNA: TGTGCCAGCAGCGCGCGACAGGGCGCGAACACCGGGGAGCTGTTTTTT. Translated, it gives CASSARQGANTGELFF.

The rearrangement uses TRBV20-1 and TRBJ2-5; no firm D call. This CDR3 comprises 11 residues. The V gene's germline CDR1 is DFQATT and CDR2 SNEGSKA (reference sequence). V lost 2 bases and J lost 2, with 3 bases in between. The CDR3 nucleotides read TGCAGTGCTAGACAGCAAGAGACCCAGTACTTC. Translation: CSARQQETQYF.

The chain couples TRBV5-1 to TRBJ2-2, with unresolved D. V gave up 0 bases and J gave up 1 base, with 7 bases separating them. CDR1 is SGHRS and CDR2 is YFSETQ in the germline V gene. This CDR3 region has 15 residues. CDR3 bases: TGCGCCAGCAGCTTGGAGCCGATGAACACCGGGGAGCTGTTTTTT. Residues: CASSLEPMNTGELFF.

The chain employs TRBV5-1 and TRBJ2-2; TRBD1 matches 7 bases. Germline trimming cut 2 bases from V and 2 bases from J; bases unmatched to any gene: 3. Germline V gene sequence: CDR1 SGHRS, CDR2 YFSETQ. The CDR3 runs to 15 residues. CDR3 loop: CASSLGTVNTGELFF. CDR3 sequence (DNA): TGCGCCAGCAGCTTAGGGACAGTAAACACCGGGGAGCTGTTTTTT.

The chain recombines TRBV5-1 with TRBJ1-1; D remains ambiguous. The germline V gene encodes CDR1 SGHRS and CDR2 YFSETQ. This CDR3 spans 14 amino acids. V lost 2 bases to trimming and J lost 1 base, with 9 bases between them. The CDR3 bases are TGCGCCAGCAGCTTCAACAAAGAGAACACTGAAGCTTTCTTT. It translates to CASSFNKENTEAFF.

V usage is TRBV28 and J usage is TRBJ1-2; 9 positions agree with TRBD1. V trimming: 6 bases; J trimming: 4 bases; junction bases outside the gene matches: 9. CDR1 is MDHEN and CDR2 is SYDVKM in the germline V gene. This CDR3 has 15 amino acids. The CDR3 DNA follows: TGTGCCAGCAGGAAACCGGGACAGGGCCTCTATGGCTACACCTTC. Amino acids: CASRKPGQGLYGYTF.